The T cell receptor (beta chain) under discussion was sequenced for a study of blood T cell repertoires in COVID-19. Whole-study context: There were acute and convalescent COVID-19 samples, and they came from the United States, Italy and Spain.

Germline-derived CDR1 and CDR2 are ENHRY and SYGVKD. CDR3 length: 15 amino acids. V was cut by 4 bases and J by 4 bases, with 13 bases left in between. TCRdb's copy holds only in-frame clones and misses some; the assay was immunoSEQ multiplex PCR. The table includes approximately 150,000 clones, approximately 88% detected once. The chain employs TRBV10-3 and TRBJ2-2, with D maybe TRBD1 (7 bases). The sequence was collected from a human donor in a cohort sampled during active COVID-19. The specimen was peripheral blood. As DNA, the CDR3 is TGTGCCATCAGTGGGCAGGGGGGAAGCACCGGGGAGCTGTTTTTT. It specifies CAISGQGGSTGELFF.